The 2 T cell receptor beta chains listed next were all sequenced from one sample in a study of blood T cell repertoires in COVID-19. TCRdb's copy holds only in-frame clones and misses some; the assay was immunoSEQ multiplex PCR. Among about 120,000 clones, 90% were seen once, and the ten largest hold 1.8%. Source material: peripheral blood. The receptors come from a human donor with active COVID-19. The donor label of this sample is uncertain.

As for this clone: The junction differs from germline at one of its ends, possibly a read error. The V and J genes are TRBV3-1 (or the pseudogene TRBV3-2) and TRBJ1-1; 8 nucleotides match TRBD1. Per germline, CDR1 LGHDT and CDR2 YNNKEL (reference sequence). CDR3 length: 13 residues. CDR3: CASSQGQGKGVIF. The CDR3 DNA follows: TGTGCCAGCAGCCAAGGACAGGGGAAAGGGGTGATCTTT.

This clone was recorded once. The chain has TRBV15 and TRBJ1-2; TRBD1 aligns across 7 bases. The CDR3 sequence is 14 residues long. Trimming cost V 8 bases and J 0 bases; bases outside gene matches: 6. Per germline, CDR1 LNHNV and CDR2 YYDKDF (reference sequence). CDR3 in DNA: TGTGCCACCGCTTACAGGGGCCCTAACTATGGCTACACCTTC. Its protein is CATAYRGPNYGYTF.